What follows are 29 T cell receptor beta chains derived from one specimen sequenced in a study of breast tumors, draining lymph nodes, adjacent tissues. MiXCR, run by TCRdb on the multiplex PCR reads, gives a single entry per CDR3 protein. This sample has some 120,000 distinct CDR3 sequences, with over 20% found just once. The lymph nodes were axillary draining lymph nodes from breast cancer patients. Material: axillary lymph node tissue. The receptors here all came from a female donor with breast cancer. Some clones in this sample may be carry-over from other donors' samples.

In its sample, this clonotype was seen many times. The J gene is TRBJ1-6, the V gene TRBV19, with 7 positions matching TRBD1. CDR1 LNHDA and CDR2 SQIVND come from the germline V gene (reference sequence). The V segment lost 6 bases and the J segment 10 bases; nucleotides outside the gene matches: 6. The CDR3 has 13 amino acids. CDR3 nucleotide sequence: TGTGCCAGTAGGACAGGGTGGCGGTCACCCCTCCACTTT. It translates to CASRTGWRSPLHF.

This clonotype was seen ten or more times. The rearrangement links TRBV5-8 to TRBJ2-3; 8 nucleotides match TRBD2. Germline lookup yields CDR1 SGHTS and CDR2 YDEGEE. The CDR3 has 17 amino acids. Trimming took 4 bases from V and 2 from J; bases not matched to a gene: 12. This CDR3 reads CASSIVLIAGTTDTQYF. CDR3 coding DNA: TGTGCCAGCAGCATCGTCCTAATAGCGGGAACCACAGATACGCAGTATTTT.

At least ten counts were recorded for this clonotype. V usage is TRBV6-5 and J usage is TRBJ2-3, with 8 bases matching TRBD2. Germline CDR1 is MNHEY and CDR2 is SVGAGI. CDR3 length equals 13 residues. The junction had 9 bases not matched to a gene; V was cut back by 9 bases and J by 7 bases. Here the CDR3 DNA reads TGTGCCAGTTCGGGACTAGGGGGGAATACGCAGTATTTT. Its protein product is CASSGLGGNTQYF.

This clonotype showed up many times. The chain combines TRBV13 with TRBJ2-7, with D perhaps TRBD1 or TRBD2 (5 bases each). The CDR3 totals 15 residues. Germline-derived CDR1 and CDR2 are PRHDT and FYEKMQ (reference sequence). Between the trimmed V and J ends, which lost 5 bases and 5 bases, there was a span of 19 bases. The CDR3 DNA reads TGTGCCAGCAGCCCCCCGAGGGGACCTAGGGACGAGCAGTACTTC. This codes for CASSPPRGPRDEQYF.

Regarding this clonotype: The junction differs from germline at one of its ends, possibly a read error. This chain joins TRBV19 and TRBJ2-3; D is ambiguous. This CDR3 region has 11 residues. Germline-derived CDR1 and CDR2 are LNHDA and SQIVND (reference sequence). DNA of the CDR3: TGTGCCAGTAGTAGCACAGATATGCAGTATTTT. This gives the protein CASSSTDMQYF.

J is TRBJ1-5 and V is TRBV11-2, with 8 bases aligning to TRBD1. V was clipped by 5 bases and J by 0 bases; unmatched bases: 6. The germline CDR1 and CDR2 sequences are SGHAT and FQNNGV. The CDR3 extends over 16 amino acids. The CDR3 spells CASSLRTGISNQPQHF. The CDR3 DNA follows: TGTGCCAGCAGCCTACGGACAGGGATTAGCAATCAGCCCCAGCATTTT.

Notes on this clonotype: A read error is possible here, since a much larger clone lies one base away. The conserved closing phenylalanine or tryptophan is absent in this CDR3, likely reflecting a read error. V usage is TRBV20-1 and J usage is TRBJ2-5, with 8 bases fitting TRBD2. The CDR3 is made up of 15 amino acids. V was pared by 3 bases and J by 5 bases, with 11 bases of the junction left unmatched. CDR1 is DFQATT and CDR2 is SNEGSKA in the germline V gene (reference sequence). Here the CDR3 DNA reads TGCAGTGCTAGGGGTGTTCGGGAGGGGTATGAGACCCAGTACCTC. Its protein is CSARGVREGYETQYL.

The chain is built from TRBV28 and TRBJ2-1, with 14 bases identical to TRBD2. Trimming at V came to 8 bases and at J to 9 bases, leaving 15 bases not matched to a gene. This CDR3 has 17 amino acids. Germline V lookup: CDR1 MDHEN, CDR2 SYDVKM. The CDR3 DNA follows: TGTGCCAGCCACACCGGCGGACTAGCGGGAGGTCCGGGTGAGCAGTTCTTC. Protein: CASHTGGLAGGPGEQFF.

This clonotype was recorded many times. The gene calls are TRBV5-5 and TRBJ1-3, with TRBD1 identical over 7 bases. V was clipped by 3 bases and J by 0 bases; unmatched bases: 3. The CDR3 covers 15 residues. Germline CDR1 and CDR2: SGHKS and YYEKEE (reference sequence). CDR3 sequence (DNA): TGTGCCAGCAGCTCGGGACAGTTCTCTGGAAACACCATATATTTT. Protein sequence: CASSSGQFSGNTIYF.

This clonotype was counted many times. The chain has TRBV7-9 and TRBJ2-3, with 15 bases matching TRBD2. J lost 4 bases, V lost 5 bases, and 10 bases had no gene match. Germline assignment: CDR1 SEHNR and CDR2 FQNEAQ (reference sequence). CDR3 length equals 18 residues. CDR3 nucleotides: TGTGCCAGCAGCCTAAGCGCGGGACTAGCGGGAGGTGCAGATACGCAGTATTTT. Amino acids: CASSLSAGLAGGADTQYF.

This clonotype was seen ten or more times. This chain joins TRBV12-3 or TRBV12-4 and TRBJ1-5; D not resolved. The V end was cut by 2 bases, the J end by 6 bases, with 5 bases between. The CDR3 is 12 residues long. The CDR3, as DNA: TGTGCCAGCAGTTTAAGAAGTCAGCCCCAGCATTTT. It translates to CASSLRSQPQHF.

This clonotype came up many times. The chain couples TRBV20-1 to TRBJ2-7; 10 nucleotides align to TRBD1. The CDR3 has 15 amino acids. Germline values: CDR1 DFQATT, CDR2 SNEGSKA (reference sequence). V lost 0 bases to trimming and J lost 4 bases; unmatched junction nucleotides: 6. This CDR3 reads CSARDSGTGEYEQYF. The CDR3 DNA reads as TGCAGTGCTAGAGATAGTGGGACAGGGGAATACGAGCAGTACTTC.

This clonotype was recorded at least ten times. This chain connects TRBV20-1 to TRBJ2-5; 8 bases are a match to TRBD2. Germline CDR1 reads DFQATT; CDR2 reads SNEGSKA (reference sequence). The CDR3 is made up of 13 amino acids. The V and J ends lost 7 bases and 0 bases, in that order; junction bases with no gene match: 4. In DNA form, the CDR3 reads TGCAGTGTGAAGCGGGGGAACCAAGAGACCCAGTACTTC. This translates into CSVKRGNQETQYF.

As concerns this clonotype: This may be a read error: a much more frequent sequence differs by one nucleotide. The CDR3 nucleotides are TGTGCCTGGAGAGAGGGGACAGCCCCTGGAAACACCATATATTTT. It translates to CAWREGTAPGNTIYF. The chain combines TRBV30 with TRBJ1-3; 7 bases are shared with TRBD1. J lost 2 bases, V lost 3 bases, and 7 bases had no gene match. Per germline, CDR1 GTSNPN and CDR2 SVGIG (reference sequence). The CDR3 has 15 amino acids.

The chain is built from TRBV19 and TRBJ2-6, with TRBD2 identical over 10 bases. The germline V gene has CDR1 LNHDA and CDR2 SQIVND (reference sequence). The CDR3 loop spans 17 amino acids. The J segment lost 0 bases and the V segment lost 7 bases, leaving 6 bases of the junction unmatched. The CDR3 sequence: CASISLAGASGANVLTF. The CDR3 bases are TGTGCCAGTATTTCCCTAGCGGGAGCCTCTGGGGCCAACGTCCTGACTTTC.

This clonotype was counted at least ten times. The CDR3 DNA follows: TGTGCCAGCAGCCGAGGGAGGCAGGGGAGCTATGGCTACACCTTC. Residues: CASSRGRQGSYGYTF. V usage is TRBV7-3 and J usage is TRBJ1-2; tentatively, D is TRBD1 (6 bases). This CDR3 contains 15 residues. CDR1 and CDR2 from the germline V gene are SGHTA and FQGTGA. V was trimmed by 5 bases and J by 4 bases, leaving 17 bases between them.

The table lists this clonotype with many counts. This chain joins TRBV20-1 and TRBJ2-7, with 9 bases lining up with TRBD2. The CDR3 sequence is 13 residues long. From germline, CDR1 is DFQATT and CDR2 SNEGSKA (reference sequence). V dropped 6 bases and J dropped 1; count of bases not matched to a gene: 4. The CDR3 region has the DNA TGCAGTGCCCCGCGGGGGGGGTCCTACGAGCAGTACTTC. Translated: CSAPRGGSYEQYF.

This clonotype was recorded at least ten times. The rearrangement links TRBV9 to TRBJ2-2; D is possibly TRBD2 (6 bases). Germline loops: CDR1 SGDLS, CDR2 YYNGEE. Trimming removed 0 bases from V and 3 bases from J, with 15 bases in between. This CDR3 has 17 amino acids. The CDR3 nucleotides read TGTGCCAGCAGCGTAGGAGTCCCGGGAGTTCACACCGGGGAGCTGTTTTTT. Translated, it gives CASSVGVPGVHTGELFF.

On this clonotype itself: This clone may be a read error of a much larger clone one base away. The rearrangement links TRBV6-5 to TRBJ1-4; a weak D match, TRBD1 (6 bases). The CDR3 extends over 13 amino acids. The germline V gene has CDR1 MNHEY and CDR2 SVGAGI. Trimming took off 2 bases at V and 10 bases at J, with 11 bases between the two ends. CDR3 nucleotides: TGTGCCAGCAGTTACGGGATAGGGGGAAAACTGTTTTTT. As protein: CASSYGIGGKLFF.

At least ten counts were recorded for this clonotype. This rearrangement joins TRBV5-1 to TRBJ2-5; a possible D gene is TRBD2 (6 bases). The CDR3 loop spans 14 amino acids. Per the germline V gene, CDR1 is SGHRS and CDR2 is YFSETQ. Between the trimmed V and J ends, which lost 3 bases and 3 bases, there was a span of 12 bases. This CDR3 is CASSYPGGEETQYF. DNA of the CDR3: TGCGCCAGCAGCTACCCCGGGGGAGAAGAGACCCAGTACTTC.

This clonotype was seen repeatedly, ten times or more. One end of the junction fails to match germline, which may point to a read error. The chain recombines TRBV12-5 with TRBJ2-1, with 10 positions matching TRBD2. The CDR3 is 16 residues long. Germline values: CDR1 LGHNT, CDR2 FRNRAP. The CDR3 region is CASGLGGEVVAGGGIF. Written as DNA, the CDR3 is TGTGCTAGTGGTTTGGGGGGGGAGGTGGTAGCGGGAGGCGGGATCTTC.

This clonotype appeared many times. The chain recombines TRBV6-5 with TRBJ2-1; tentatively, D is TRBD2 (6 bases). CDR3 length equals 15 residues. The germline gives CDR1 MNHEY, CDR2 SVGAGI. The ends were cut back, 4 bases at V and 1 base at J, with 11 bases in the middle. The CDR3 bases are TGTGCCAGCAGTTCGAATAGCGGATCCTACAATGAGCAGTTCTTC. Its translation is CASSSNSGSYNEQFF.

This clonotype was seen ten or more times. The chain joins TRBV7-9 to TRBJ1-4, with no clear D. The CDR3 contains 14 residues. Deletions cut 3 bases from V and 8 bases from J, with 13 bases between. Germline V CDR1 and CDR2: SEHNR, FQNEAQ (reference sequence). The CDR3 sequence is CASSFEITGEKLFF. The CDR3 region has the DNA TGTGCCAGCAGCTTTGAGATAACGGGGGAAAAACTGTTTTTT.

Note on this clonotype: This may stem from a read error, because a much larger clone lies one nucleotide away. The V and J genes are TRBV19 and TRBJ2-1, with D uncertain. Trimming cost V 5 bases and J 6 bases, with 11 bases left between them. The length of the CDR3 is 13 residues. CDR1 LNHDA and CDR2 SQIVND come from the germline V gene (reference sequence). CDR3 coding DNA: TGTGCCAGTAGTGTAGTCCCCTCCAATGAGCAGTTCTTC. This sequence encodes CASSVVPSNEQFF.

This clonotype was counted at least ten times. This chain links TRBV24-1 with TRBJ2-2; a weak D match, TRBD2 (6 bases). Per germline, CDR1 KGHDR and CDR2 SFDVKD. The CDR3 covers 17 residues. The V gene lost 1 base and the J gene lost 4 bases, with 15 bases spanning the gap. The CDR3: CATSDFLPGDTTGELFF. The CDR3 nucleotides read TGTGCCACCAGTGATTTTCTTCCGGGAGACACCACCGGGGAGCTGTTTTTT.

V is TRBV12-3 or TRBV12-4 and J is TRBJ2-1; the match to TRBD1 covers 8 bases. Unmatched junction bases numbered 6, after V lost 5 bases and J lost 3 bases. This CDR3 contains 15 residues. The CDR3 protein is CASSPPTGGYNEQFF. For the CDR3, the DNA is TGTGCCAGCAGTCCCCCCACAGGGGGCTACAATGAGCAGTTCTTC.

There are many counts of this clonotype. The chain combines TRBV20-1 with TRBJ1-4; D remains ambiguous. Trimming took off 0 bases at V and 0 bases at J, with 8 bases between the two ends. Germline loops: CDR1 DFQATT, CDR2 SNEGSKA (reference sequence). This CDR3 has 15 residues. The CDR3 is CSARERRSTNEKLFF. The CDR3 DNA reads TGCAGTGCTAGAGAGCGCAGATCAACTAATGAAAAACTGTTTTTT.

This clonotype has just one count. A much larger clone lies one base from this, so it may be a read error. This chain connects TRBV28 to TRBJ1-2; tentatively, D is TRBD1 (6 bases). This CDR3 has 13 residues. The germline gives CDR1 MDHEN, CDR2 SYDVKM. Deletions cut 6 bases from V and 8 bases from J, with 16 bases between. In DNA, the CDR3 is TGTGCCAGCAGCGTACCTCAGGGGAGGGGCTACACCTTC. Translation gives CASSVPQGRGYTF.

The chain couples TRBV2 to TRBJ2-1, with 9 positions matching TRBD2. The length of the CDR3 is 18 residues. Germline trimming cut 8 bases from V and 8 bases from J; bases unmatched to any gene: 22. The germline CDR1 and CDR2 sequences are SNHLY and FYNNEI. DNA for the CDR3: TGTGCCAGCCGCCGATCATTTTATAGCGGGAGACTGGGTGATGAGCAGTTCTTC. Translated: CASRRSFYSGRLGDEQFF.